This passage covers 26 T cell receptor beta chains from one sample sequenced in a study of blood T cell repertoires in COVID-19. The table came from immunoSEQ multiplex PCR; TCRdb's copy has only in-frame clones and leaves some out. The sample includes about 190,000 clones, approximately 92% of them seen just once. Sequenced sample: peripheral blood. Receptor source: a man aged 45-65 years with acute or convalescent COVID-19.

The V gene is TRBV12-3 or TRBV12-4, the J gene TRBJ1-2; a weak D match, TRBD1 (5 bases). V was pared by 3 bases and J by 7 bases, with 12 bases between. The CDR3 contains 13 residues. CDR3 residues: CASSLEGTAGYTF. The DNA for the CDR3 is TGTGCCAGCAGTTTGGAGGGGACTGCTGGCTACACCTTC.

This clone was counted at least ten times. This chain joins TRBV5-4 and TRBJ1-5, with TRBD1 matching over 7 bases. CDR3 size: 18 residues. Losses at the gene ends were 5 bases for V and 0 bases for J; bases not matched to a gene: 14. The V gene's germline CDR1 is SGHNT and CDR2 YYREEE (reference sequence). CDR3 in amino acids: CASRHFSIGTDSNQPQHF. CDR3 in DNA: TGTGCCAGCAGACATTTTTCAATAGGGACAGATAGCAATCAGCCCCAGCATTTT. Full variable domain (rest looked up from reference TRBV5-4 and TRBJ1-5): ETGVTQSPTHLIKTRGQQVTLRCSSQSGHNTVSWYQQALGQGPQFIFQYYREEENGRGNFPPRFSGLQFPNYSSELNVNALELDDSALYLCASRHFSIGTDSNQPQHFGDGTRLSIL.

This chain links TRBV19 with TRBJ2-2; 9 nucleotides match TRBD1. The J segment lost 4 bases and the V segment lost 6 bases, leaving 6 bases of the junction unmatched. Germline lookup yields CDR1 LNHDA and CDR2 SQIVND (reference sequence). CDR3 length equals 15 residues. The CDR3 is CASRGTGRSTGELFF. In DNA, the CDR3 is TGTGCCAGTAGGGGGACAGGGCGAAGCACCGGGGAGCTGTTTTTT. Supplemented by reference TRBV19 and TRBJ2-2, the full variable domain reads DGGITQSPKYLFRKEGQNVTLSCEQNLNHDAMYWYRQDPGQGLRLIYYSQIVNDFQKGDIAEGYSVSREKKESFPLTVTSAQKNPTAFYLCASRGTGRSTGELFFGEGSRLTVL.

The chain uses TRBV6-5 and TRBJ1-2, with 7 bases lining up with TRBD1. Germline CDR1 is MNHEY and CDR2 is SVGAGI. The CDR3 covers 12 residues. Trimming cost V 6 bases and J 7 bases; bases outside gene matches: 5. The CDR3 reads CASRTGFFGYTF. The CDR3 region has the DNA TGTGCCAGCAGGACAGGGTTTTTTGGCTACACCTTC.

This sequence joins TRBV18 and TRBJ2-1, with 7 bases matching TRBD2. This CDR3 is 16 amino acids long. V lost 6 bases to trimming and J lost 8 bases; unmatched junction nucleotides: 16. Germline V gene sequence: CDR1 KGHSH, CDR2 LQKENI. CDR3 in amino acids: CASSPNLSGVTYEQFF. The DNA for the CDR3 is TGTGCCAGCTCTCCCAACCTGAGCGGGGTTACATATGAGCAGTTCTTC. The variable domain in full, completed from reference TRBV18 and TRBJ2-1, reads NAGVMQNPRHLVRRRGQEARLRCSPMKGHSHVYWYRQLPEEGLKFMVYLQKENIIDESGMPKERFSAEFPKEGPSILRIQQVVRGDSAAYFCASSPNLSGVTYEQFFGPGTRLTVL.

V and J are TRBV9 and TRBJ1-2; TRBD1 is a possible D gene (5 bases). The germline V gene has CDR1 SGDLS and CDR2 YYNGEE. Trimming removed 4 bases from V and 3 bases from J, with 22 bases in between. The CDR3 runs to 17 residues. CDR3 bases: TGTGCCAGCAGCTCCACGCCGGGACTGAGGAATGACTATGGCTACACCTTC. Its translation is CASSSTPGLRNDYGYTF.

This chain connects TRBV5-5 to TRBJ2-2, with 10 bases matching TRBD1. Germline CDR1 is SGHKS and CDR2 is YYEKEE (reference sequence). J gave up 3 bases and V 2 bases, and 4 bases lay outside the gene matches. CDR3 length equals 16 residues. The CDR3 coding sequence is TGTGCCAGCAGCTTATGGACAGGGGGGTACACCGGGGAGCTGTTTTTT. Residues: CASSLWTGGYTGELFF.

This sequence joins TRBV6-6 and TRBJ1-2; D ambiguous. V lost 7 bases and J 4 bases, leaving 13 bases between the germline ends. Germline assignment: CDR1 MNHNY and CDR2 SVGAGI (reference sequence). The CDR3 extends over 13 amino acids. The CDR3 DNA reads as TGTGCCAGCACCCCGGGTCTAGGCTATGGCTACACCTTC. Translation: CASTPGLGYGYTF.

The chain links TRBV5-4 to TRBJ1-6, with 7 bases identical to TRBD1. V shed 3 bases, J shed 8 bases, and the junction held 5 bases outside the gene matches. CDR1 SGHNT and CDR2 YYREEE come from the germline V gene (reference sequence). This CDR3 has 14 amino acids. The CDR3, as DNA: TGTGCCAGCAGCTCACAGGGGATCGATTCACCCCTCCACTTT. Protein sequence: CASSSQGIDSPLHF.

The chain joins TRBV5-1 to TRBJ2-2; D may be TRBD1 (5 bases). The length of the CDR3 is 13 residues. Trimming took 1 base from V and 7 from J, leaving 8 bases between them. The germline V gene encodes CDR1 SGHRS and CDR2 YFSETQ. The CDR3 protein is CASSLIGVGELFF. CDR3 nucleotides: TGCGCCAGCAGCTTGATAGGGGTCGGGGAGCTGTTTTTT.

The V and J genes are TRBV6-4 and TRBJ2-3; possibly TRBD1 for D (6 bases). The CDR3 is 15 residues long. Germline values: CDR1 MRHNA, CDR2 SNTAGT. The ends were cut back, 6 bases at V and 4 bases at J, with 17 bases in the middle. CDR3 DNA sequence: TGTGCCAGCAGCCAACAGGGAACGCAGTCAGATACGCAGTATTTT. This sequence encodes CASSQQGTQSDTQYF.

Comments on this clone: At one end, the junction sequence differs from germline, possibly due to a read error. The chain has TRBV28 and TRBJ1-2, with 7 bases that match TRBD1. The CDR3 length is 11 residues. CDR1 is MDHEN, CDR2 SYDVKM, per germline. CDR3 region: CASSLDRVPAF. CDR3 bases: TGTGCCAGCAGTTTAGACAGGGTGCCCGCCTTC.

This sequence joins TRBV25-1 and TRBJ1-3; TRBD1 aligns across 9 bases. CDR3 length: 15 amino acids. The germline CDR1 and CDR2 sequences are MGHDK and SYGVNS. J was trimmed by 4 bases and V by 4 bases; bases with no gene match: 5. The CDR3 DNA reads as TGTGCCAGCAGTGCCGGGACAGGGTACGGAAACACCATATATTTT. Its protein product is CASSAGTGYGNTIYF. Variable domain in full (rest from reference TRBV25-1 and TRBJ1-3): EADIYQTPRYLVIGTGKKITLECSQTMGHDKMYWYQQDPGMELHLIHYSYGVNSTEKGDLSSESTVSRIRTEHFPLTLESARPSHTSQYLCASSAGTGYGNTIYFGEGSWLTVV.

The V and J genes are TRBV7-9 and TRBJ2-7; D possibly corresponds to TRBD1 (6 bases). The CDR3 loop spans 14 amino acids. Germline CDR1 and CDR2: SEHNR and FQNEAQ (reference sequence). With 2 bases removed from V and 5 bases from J, the gap between germline ends came to 13 bases. CDR3 amino acids: CASSLTPTGNEQYF. The CDR3 DNA sequence: TGTGCCAGCAGCTTAACTCCTACAGGGAACGAGCAGTACTTC.

The chain links TRBV11-2 to TRBJ1-2; weak D call: TRBD1 (5 bases). The germline V and J ends were trimmed by 1 base and 4 bases, with 16 bases remaining between them. Germline lookup yields CDR1 SGHAT and CDR2 FQNNGV. CDR3 length: 16 residues. Here the CDR3 reads CASSLGGVVGVYGYTF. CDR3 DNA: TGTGCCAGCAGCTTAGGGGGGGTGGTGGGCGTCTATGGCTACACCTTC.

This rearrangement joins TRBV28 to TRBJ1-6, with D possibly TRBD1 on 6 matching bases. Germline CDR1 MDHEN, CDR2 SYDVKM. The CDR3 is 16 amino acids. Trimming took 2 bases from V and 5 from J, leaving 13 bases between them. For the CDR3, the DNA is TGTGCCAGCAGTTTACTGATAGGACAGAATAATTCACCCCTCCACTTT. Translating gives CASSLLIGQNNSPLHF.

The V gene is TRBV2, the J gene TRBJ2-2, with a tentative D call TRBD2 (5 bases). Germline loops: CDR1 SNHLY, CDR2 FYNNEI. Trimming took 6 bases from V and 7 from J, leaving 12 bases between them. The CDR3 loop spans 13 amino acids. The CDR3 loop is CASRWENNGELFF. The CDR3 DNA reads TGTGCCAGCAGGTGGGAGAATAACGGGGAGCTGTTTTTT.

The chain recombines TRBV4-2 with TRBJ2-5, with 10 bases fitting TRBD2. V was clipped by 0 bases and J by 4 bases; unmatched bases: 5. Germline V lookup: CDR1 LGHNA, CDR2 YNFKEQ. There are 16 residues in the CDR3. The CDR3 sequence: CASSQDPQRGGETQYF. The CDR3 DNA is TGTGCCAGCAGCCAAGATCCTCAGCGGGGGGGAGAGACCCAGTACTTC.

The CDR3 spells CASSVGQGQYYGYTF. The CDR3 nucleotides read TGTGCCAGCAGTGTAGGACAGGGCCAATACTATGGCTACACCTTC. The chain employs TRBV25-1 and TRBJ1-2; 8 nucleotides match TRBD1. V shed 4 bases, J shed 3 bases, and the junction held 7 bases outside the gene matches. Germline V gene lookup returns CDR1 MGHDK and CDR2 SYGVNS. CDR3 length: 15 amino acids.

There are a few counts of this clone. The genes are TRBV30 and TRBJ1-2, with D perhaps TRBD1 (5 bases). The CDR3 totals 13 residues. V dropped 0 bases and J dropped 6 bases, with 11 bases sitting between them. From germline, CDR1 is GTSNPN and CDR2 SVGIG (reference sequence). CDR3 sequence (DNA): TGTGCCTGGAGTGTTTCGGGGGAGGATGGCTACACCTTC. Its translation: CAWSVSGEDGYTF.

The V gene is TRBV3-1 (or the pseudogene TRBV3-2), the J gene TRBJ2-2; D gene ambiguous. Between the trimmed V and J ends, which lost 5 bases and 5 bases, there was a span of 12 bases. CDR3 length: 14 amino acids. Germline CDR1 is LGHDT and CDR2 is YNNKEL (reference sequence). Here the CDR3 DNA reads TGTGCCAGCAGCTCAACCTCCCGGACCGGGGAGCTGTTTTTT. Translating gives CASSSTSRTGELFF.

The V and J genes are TRBV5-1 and TRBJ2-4; a possible D gene is TRBD2 (5 bases). Germline values: CDR1 SGHRS, CDR2 YFSETQ. The CDR3 length is 15 residues. Deletions cut 0 bases from V and 5 bases from J, with 12 bases between. The CDR3 is CASSLAAGRENIQYF. The CDR3 bases are TGCGCCAGCAGCTTGGCCGCGGGCAGAGAAAACATTCAGTACTTC. Full variable domain (rest looked up from reference TRBV5-1 and TRBJ2-4): KAGVTQTPRYLIKTRGQQVTLSCSPISGHRSVSWYQQTPGQGLQFLFEYFSETQRNKGNFPGRFSGRQFSNSRSEMNVSTLELGDSALYLCASSLAAGRENIQYFGAGTRLSVL.

The J gene is TRBJ2-3, the V gene TRBV4-2, with 8 nucleotides matching TRBD2. Germline V gene sequence: CDR1 LGHNA, CDR2 YNFKEQ. The CDR3 consists of 16 residues. V was clipped by 4 bases and J by 1 base; unmatched bases: 7. The CDR3 protein is CASSRLGTRGTDTQYF. DNA of the CDR3: TGTGCCAGCAGCCGCCTCGGGACTAGAGGCACAGATACGCAGTATTTT.

This chain uses TRBV6-5 with TRBJ2-5; 8 nucleotides agree with TRBD1. Trimming took 2 bases from V and 5 from J; bases not matched to a gene: 1. Germline loops: CDR1 MNHEY, CDR2 SVGAGI. The CDR3 sequence is 13 residues long. The CDR3 sequence is CASSYDRGETQYF. The CDR3 region has the DNA TGTGCCAGCAGTTACGACAGGGGCGAGACCCAGTACTTC.

V is TRBV18 and J is TRBJ2-1; 9 nucleotides align to TRBD2. Germline V lookup: CDR1 KGHSH, CDR2 LQKENI. V was pared by 4 bases and J by 4 bases, with 5 bases of the junction left unmatched. The CDR3 covers 15 residues. The CDR3 DNA sequence: TGTGCCAGCTCACAACTAGCGGGCCATTACAATGAGCAGTTCTTC. Protein: CASSQLAGHYNEQFF. Looking up the rest from reference TRBV18 and TRBJ2-1 gives the full variable domain: NAGVMQNPRHLVRRRGQEARLRCSPMKGHSHVYWYRQLPEEGLKFMVYLQKENIIDESGMPKERFSAEFPKEGPSILRIQQVVRGDSAAYFCASSQLAGHYNEQFFGPGTRLTVL.

Comment on this clone: Other DNA sequences of this sample code for an identical CDR3. CDR3 protein: CASSLQETQYF. CDR3 nucleotide sequence: TGTGCCAGCAGCCTGCAGGAGACCCAGTACTTC. The chain joins TRBV7-9 to TRBJ2-5; the D is unclear. The CDR3 runs to 11 residues. The V end was cut by 5 bases, the J end by 5 bases, with 6 bases between. Germline V CDR1 and CDR2: SEHNR, FQNEAQ (reference sequence).